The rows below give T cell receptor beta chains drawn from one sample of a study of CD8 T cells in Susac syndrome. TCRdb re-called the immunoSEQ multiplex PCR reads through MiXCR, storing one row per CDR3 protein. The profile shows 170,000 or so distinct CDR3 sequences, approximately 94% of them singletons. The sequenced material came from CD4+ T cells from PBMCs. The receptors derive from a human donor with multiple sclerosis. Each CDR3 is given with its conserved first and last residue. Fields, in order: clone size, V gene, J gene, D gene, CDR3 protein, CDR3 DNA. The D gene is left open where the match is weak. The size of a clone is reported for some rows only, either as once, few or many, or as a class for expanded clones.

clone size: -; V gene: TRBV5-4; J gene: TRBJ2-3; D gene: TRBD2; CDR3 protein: CASNSGTRTDTQYF; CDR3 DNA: TGTGCCAGCAATAGCGGGACCCGCACAGATACGCAGTATTTT
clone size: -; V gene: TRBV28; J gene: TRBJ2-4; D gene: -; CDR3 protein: CASSLLGAGINIQYF; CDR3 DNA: TGTGCCAGCAGTTTATTAGGTGCTGGGATAAACATTCAGTACTTC
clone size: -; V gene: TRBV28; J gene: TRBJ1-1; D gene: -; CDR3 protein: CASSVSLGGLAEAFF; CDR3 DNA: TGTGCCAGCAGCGTCTCTCTCGGTGGGTTGGCTGAAGCTTTCTTT
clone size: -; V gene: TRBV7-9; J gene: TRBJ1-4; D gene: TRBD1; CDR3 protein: CASSFRDRGDEKLFF; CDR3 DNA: TGTGCCAGCAGCTTCCGGGACAGGGGGGATGAAAAACTGTTTTTT
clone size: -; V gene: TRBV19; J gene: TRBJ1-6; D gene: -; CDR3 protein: CASMNGQGTLLEPLHF; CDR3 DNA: TGTGCCAGTATGAACGGCCAGGGAACCCTCCTTGAACCCCTCCACTTT
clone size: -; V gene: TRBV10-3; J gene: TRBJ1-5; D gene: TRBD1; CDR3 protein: CATKDRDGSNQPQHF; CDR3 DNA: TGTGCCACCAAGGACAGGGATGGGAGCAATCAGCCCCAGCATTTT
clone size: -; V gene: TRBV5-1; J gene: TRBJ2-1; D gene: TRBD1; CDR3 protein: CASSSRTGGHNEQFF; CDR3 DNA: TGCGCCAGCAGCTCTCGGACAGGGGGGCACAATGAGCAGTTCTTC
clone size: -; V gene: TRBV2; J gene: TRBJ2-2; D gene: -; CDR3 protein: CASTPGSTGIGELFF; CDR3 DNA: TGTGCCAGCACTCCCGGGTCCACAGGGATCGGGGAGCTGTTTTTT
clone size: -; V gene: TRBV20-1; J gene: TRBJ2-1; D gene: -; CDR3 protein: CSASSEIAEQFF; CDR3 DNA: TGCAGTGCTAGTTCGGAGATAGCGGAGCAGTTCTTC
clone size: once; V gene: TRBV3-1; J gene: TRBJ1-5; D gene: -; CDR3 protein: CASSQGQFSNQPQHF; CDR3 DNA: TGTGCCAGCAGCCAAGGGCAGTTTAGCAATCAGCCCCAGCATTTT
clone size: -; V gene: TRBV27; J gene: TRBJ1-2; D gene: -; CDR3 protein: CASSPLTGRRGYTF; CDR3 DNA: TGTGCCAGCAGCCCTCTAACGGGCCGGCGTGGCTACACCTTC
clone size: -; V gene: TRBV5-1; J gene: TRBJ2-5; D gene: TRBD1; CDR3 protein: CASSLGQGTGRETQYF; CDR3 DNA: TGCGCCAGCAGCTTGGGGCAAGGGACAGGGCGAGAGACCCAGTACTTC
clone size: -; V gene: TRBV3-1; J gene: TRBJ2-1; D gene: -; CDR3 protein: CASSQDRGEQKQFF; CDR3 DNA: TGTGCCAGCAGCCAAGATAGAGGAGAACAGAAGCAGTTCTTC
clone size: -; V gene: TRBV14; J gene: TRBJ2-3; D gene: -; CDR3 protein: CASSHSGITDTQYF; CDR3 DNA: TGTGCCAGCAGCCATTCGGGGATCACAGATACGCAGTATTTT
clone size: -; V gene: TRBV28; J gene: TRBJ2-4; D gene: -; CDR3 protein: CASVGTEGQNIQYF; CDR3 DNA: TGTGCCAGCGTCGGGACCGAGGGGCAAAACATTCAGTACTTC
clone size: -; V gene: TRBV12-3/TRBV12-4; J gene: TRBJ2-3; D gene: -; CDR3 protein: CASSSYRIDTQYF; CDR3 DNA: TGTGCCAGCAGTTCCTACAGGATAGATACGCAGTATTTT
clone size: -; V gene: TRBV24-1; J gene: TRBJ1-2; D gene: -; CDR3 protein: CATSDARTLNYGYTF; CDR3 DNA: TGTGCCACCAGTGACGCCAGGACTCTTAACTATGGCTACACCTTC
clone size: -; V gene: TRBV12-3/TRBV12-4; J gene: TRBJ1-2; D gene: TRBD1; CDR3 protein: CASSSGGYGYTF; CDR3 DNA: TGTGCCAGCAGTTCAGGGGGCTATGGCTACACCTTC
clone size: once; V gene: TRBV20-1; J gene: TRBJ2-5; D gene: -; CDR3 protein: CSASLRETQYF; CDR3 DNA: TGCAGTGCTTCTCTACGGGAGACCCAGTACTTC
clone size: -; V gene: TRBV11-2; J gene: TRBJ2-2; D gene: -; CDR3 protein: CASSSLRGRNTGELFF; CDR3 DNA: TGTGCCAGCAGCTCTCTCCGCGGGCGGAACACCGGGGAGCTGTTTTTT
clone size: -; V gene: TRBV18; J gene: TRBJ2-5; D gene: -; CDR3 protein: CASSPRSLETQYF; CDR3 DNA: TGTGCCAGCTCACCACGATCATTGGAGACCCAGTACTTC
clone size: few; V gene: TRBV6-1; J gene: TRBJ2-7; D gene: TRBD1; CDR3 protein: CASRTPGTGVYEQYF; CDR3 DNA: TGTGCCAGCAGGACCCCCGGGACAGGGGTCTACGAGCAGTACTTC
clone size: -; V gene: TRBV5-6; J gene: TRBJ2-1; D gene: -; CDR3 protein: CASTARRDGNEQFF; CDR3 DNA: TGTGCCAGCACCGCGAGGAGGGACGGGAATGAGCAGTTCTTC
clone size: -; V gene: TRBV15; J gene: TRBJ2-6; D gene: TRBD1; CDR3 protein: CATSRTGDRDYSGANVLTF; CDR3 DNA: TGTGCCACCAGCCGTACGGGGGACAGGGACTACTCTGGGGCCAACGTCCTGACTTTC
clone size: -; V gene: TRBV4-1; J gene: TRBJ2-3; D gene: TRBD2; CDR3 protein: CASSRTSGYTDTQYF; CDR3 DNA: TGCGCCAGCAGCCGAACTAGCGGTTACACAGATACGCAGTATTTT
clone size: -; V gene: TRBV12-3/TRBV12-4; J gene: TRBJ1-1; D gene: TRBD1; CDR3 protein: CASSRDRERTEAFF; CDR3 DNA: TGTGCCAGCAGCCGAGACAGGGAGAGGACTGAAGCTTTCTTT
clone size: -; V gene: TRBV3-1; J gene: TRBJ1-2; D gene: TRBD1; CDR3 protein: CASSFKTGAGYGYTF; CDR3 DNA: TGTGCCAGCAGCTTCAAGACAGGGGCCGGCTATGGCTACACCTTC
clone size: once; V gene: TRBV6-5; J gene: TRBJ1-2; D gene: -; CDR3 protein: CASSPRGVGYGYTF; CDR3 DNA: TGTGCCAGCAGCCCTAGGGGGGTGGGCTATGGCTACACCTTC
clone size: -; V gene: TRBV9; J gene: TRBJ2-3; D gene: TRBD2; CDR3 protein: CASSPQGLAGTTQYF; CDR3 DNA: TGTGCCAGCAGCCCCCAGGGACTAGCGGGAACTACGCAGTATTTT
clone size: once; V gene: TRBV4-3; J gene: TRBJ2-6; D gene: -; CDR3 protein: CASSQAAGNPGANVLTF; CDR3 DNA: TGCGCCAGCAGCCAAGCGGCAGGGAACCCTGGGGCCAACGTCCTGACTTTC
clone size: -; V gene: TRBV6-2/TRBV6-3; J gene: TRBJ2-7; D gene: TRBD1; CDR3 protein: CASSYPTTGYEQYF; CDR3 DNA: TGTGCCAGCAGTTACCCTACGACAGGGTACGAGCAGTACTTC
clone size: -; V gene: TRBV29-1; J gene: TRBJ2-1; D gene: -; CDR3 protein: CSVEPGHGDVGEQFF; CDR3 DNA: TGCAGCGTTGAACCGGGACACGGAGATGTGGGTGAGCAGTTCTTC
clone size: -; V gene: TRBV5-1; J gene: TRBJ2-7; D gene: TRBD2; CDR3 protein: CASSSTSDEQYF; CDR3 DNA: TGCGCCAGCAGTTCTACTAGCGACGAGCAGTACTTC
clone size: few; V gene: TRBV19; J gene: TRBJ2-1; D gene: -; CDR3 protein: CASSLVDEQFF; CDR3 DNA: TGTGCCAGTAGTCTAGTTGATGAGCAGTTCTTC
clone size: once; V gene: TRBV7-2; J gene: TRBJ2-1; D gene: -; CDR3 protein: CASSLVNEQFF; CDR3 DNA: TGTGCCAGCAGCCTAGTAAATGAGCAGTTCTTC
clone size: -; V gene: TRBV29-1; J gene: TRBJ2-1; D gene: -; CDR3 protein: CSVEPGSATPNEQFF; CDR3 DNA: TGCAGCGTTGAACCGGGTAGCGCGACACCCAATGAGCAGTTCTTC
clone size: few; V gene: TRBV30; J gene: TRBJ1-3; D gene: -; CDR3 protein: CAWGPGNTIYF; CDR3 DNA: TGTGCCTGGGGGCCTGGAAACACCATATATTTT
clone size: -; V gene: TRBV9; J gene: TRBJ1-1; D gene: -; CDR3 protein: CASSATTASTEAFF; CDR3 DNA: TGTGCCAGCAGCGCAACGACAGCTTCCACTGAAGCTTTCTTT
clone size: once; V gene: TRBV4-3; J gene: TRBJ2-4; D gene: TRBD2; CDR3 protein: CASSPASSLAGRAKNIQYF; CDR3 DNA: TGCGCCAGCAGCCCAGCTTCCTCCCTAGCGGGAAGAGCCAAAAACATTCAGTACTTC
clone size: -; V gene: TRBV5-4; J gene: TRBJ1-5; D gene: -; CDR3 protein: CASSLVGRAGVDRNQPQHF; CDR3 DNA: TGTGCCAGCAGCTTGGTGGGGCGGGCAGGGGTCGATCGCAATCAGCCCCAGCATTTT
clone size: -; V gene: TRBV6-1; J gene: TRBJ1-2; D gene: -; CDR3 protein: CASCREVSYTF; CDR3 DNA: TGTGCCAGTTGCCGGGAGGTGAGCTACACCTTC
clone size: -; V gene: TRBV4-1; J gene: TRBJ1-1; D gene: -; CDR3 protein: CASSLAPRRHEAFF; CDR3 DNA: TGCGCCAGCAGCCTCGCGCCCCGACGGCATGAAGCTTTCTTT
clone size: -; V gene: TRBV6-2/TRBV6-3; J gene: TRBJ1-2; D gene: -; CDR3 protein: CASTWTASYGYTF; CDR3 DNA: TGTGCCAGCACCTGGACAGCCTCCTATGGCTACACCTTC
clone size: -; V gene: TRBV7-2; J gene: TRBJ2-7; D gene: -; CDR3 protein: CASSFRGSGYSYEQYF; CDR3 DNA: TGTGCCAGCAGCTTCAGGGGTAGCGGATACTCCTACGAGCAGTACTTC
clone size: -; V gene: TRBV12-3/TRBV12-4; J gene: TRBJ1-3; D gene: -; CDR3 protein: CASSRSAGSGNTIYF; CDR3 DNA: TGTGCCAGCAGTAGGTCCGCAGGTTCTGGAAACACCATATATTTT
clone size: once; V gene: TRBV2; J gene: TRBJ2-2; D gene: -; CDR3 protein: CASSVGANTGELFF; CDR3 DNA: TGTGCCAGCAGTGTTGGAGCGAACACCGGGGAGCTGTTTTTT
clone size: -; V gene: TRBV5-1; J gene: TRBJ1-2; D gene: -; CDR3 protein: CASSHPDSITEGYTF; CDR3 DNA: TGCGCCAGCAGCCACCCGGACAGTATCACTGAAGGCTACACCTTC
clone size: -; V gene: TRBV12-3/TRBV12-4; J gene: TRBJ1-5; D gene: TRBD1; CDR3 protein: CASTAGGWNQPQHF; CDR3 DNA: TGTGCCAGCACCGCAGGGGGCTGGAATCAGCCCCAGCATTTT
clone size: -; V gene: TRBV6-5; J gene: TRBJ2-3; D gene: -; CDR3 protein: CASSYSIPGFTDTQYF; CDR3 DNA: TGTGCCAGCAGTTACTCGATCCCGGGGTTCACAGATACGCAGTATTTT
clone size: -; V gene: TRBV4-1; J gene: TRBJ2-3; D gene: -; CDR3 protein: CASSQESHRFPDTQYF; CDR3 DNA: TGCGCCAGCAGCCAAGAATCCCATCGGTTTCCAGATACGCAGTATTTT
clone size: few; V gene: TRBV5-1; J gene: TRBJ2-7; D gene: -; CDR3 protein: CASSPDIREQYF; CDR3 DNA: TGCGCCAGCAGCCCCGATATTCGGGAGCAGTACTTC
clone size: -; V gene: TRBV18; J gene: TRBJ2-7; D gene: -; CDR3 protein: CASSPPGTGFSYEQYF; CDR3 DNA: TGTGCCAGCTCACCCCCAGGGACGGGCTTCTCCTACGAGCAGTACTTC
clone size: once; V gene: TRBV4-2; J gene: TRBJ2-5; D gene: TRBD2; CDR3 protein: CASSQGSGGAETQYF; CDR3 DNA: TGTGCCAGCAGCCAAGGTAGCGGGGGCGCAGAGACCCAGTACTTC
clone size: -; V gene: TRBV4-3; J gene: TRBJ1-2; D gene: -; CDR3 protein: CASSQGAGRGYGYTF; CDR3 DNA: TGCGCCAGCAGCCAAGGGGCAGGCAGGGGCTATGGCTACACCTTC
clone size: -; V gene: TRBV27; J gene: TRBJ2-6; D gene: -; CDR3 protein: CASSFYSSGANVLTF; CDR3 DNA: TGTGCCAGCAGTTTCTATAGCTCTGGGGCCAACGTCCTGACTTTC
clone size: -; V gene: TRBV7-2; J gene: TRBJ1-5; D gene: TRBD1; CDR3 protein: CASSLTGGLGQPQHF; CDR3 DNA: TGTGCCAGCAGCTTGACAGGGGGCCTAGGTCAGCCCCAGCATTTT